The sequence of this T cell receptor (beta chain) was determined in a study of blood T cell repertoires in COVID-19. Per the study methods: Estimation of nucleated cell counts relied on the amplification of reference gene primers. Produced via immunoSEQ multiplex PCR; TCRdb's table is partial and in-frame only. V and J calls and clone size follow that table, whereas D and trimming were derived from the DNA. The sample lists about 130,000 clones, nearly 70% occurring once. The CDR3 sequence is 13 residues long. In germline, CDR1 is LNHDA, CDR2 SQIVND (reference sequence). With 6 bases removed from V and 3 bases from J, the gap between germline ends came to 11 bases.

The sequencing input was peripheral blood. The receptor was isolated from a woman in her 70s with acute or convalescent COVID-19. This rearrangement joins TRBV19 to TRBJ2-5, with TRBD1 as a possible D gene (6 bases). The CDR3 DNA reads TGTGCCAGTAGGCGGACAGTAAAAGAGACCCAGTACTTC. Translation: CASRRTVKETQYF.